This TCR beta chain emerged from a study of Tregs in tolerant kidney transplant recipients. The study's findings and limits: Expanding Tregs on activated donor B cells appeared to best identify donor-specific TCRbeta clones.

Assay used: immunoSEQ multiplex PCR; TCRdb lists only in-frame clones, some missing. The data hold 60,000 or so clones, with over 70% observed a single time. The germline V and J ends were trimmed by 0 bases and 5 bases, with 8 bases remaining between them. There are 13 residues in the CDR3. The germline V gene has CDR1 GTSNPN and CDR2 SVGIG (reference sequence). Concerning this clone: Its antigen is unknown.

This chain connects TRBV30 to TRBJ2-1; unclear D gene. The clonotype originates from a human donor in good health. Sequenced: CD4+ T cells from blood. CDR3 DNA: TGTGCCTGGAGTGTTGGGCTACACAATGAGCAGTTCTTC. Its protein product is CAWSVGLHNEQFF.